Described below is a single T cell receptor beta chain sequence and its context. The data are from a study of blood T cell repertoires in COVID-19. Whole-study context: Spain, Italy and the United States supplied samples that represented acute and convalescent COVID-19. Nucleic acid was either cDNA or gDNA, and it came from T cells, B-cell-depleted T cells, or PBMCs.

In the source study's methods: Amplification of reference gene primers was used by the study to estimate nucleated cell counts. Method: immunoSEQ multiplex PCR; TCRdb's copy keeps in-frame clones and lacks some. D and trimming come from the DNA, and the V and J calls and clone size come from that table. The sample gives hundreds of thousands of clones, approximately 88% of which show up once; 0.65% to 0.9% is in the top ten. This TCR derives from a woman aged 25 to 45 with acute or convalescent COVID-19. The specimen was peripheral blood.

The chain's CDR3 is CASSLRLAGVYSYNEQFF. Written as DNA, the CDR3 is TGTGCCAGCTCGCTCCGACTAGCGGGAGTATATTCCTACAATGAGCAGTTCTTC. The chain combines TRBV18 with TRBJ2-1; 12 nucleotides line up with TRBD2. J was trimmed by 1 base and V by 6 bases; bases with no gene match: 10. The germline gives CDR1 KGHSH, CDR2 LQKENI. This CDR3 has 18 amino acids.